Below, 15 T cell receptor beta chains from the same sample are listed, as sequenced in a study of T cells in Graves' hyperthyroidism and ophthalmopathy (dated by TCRdb to the late 2010s). Library creation used multiplex PCR. The sequencer listed for this sample is Illumina HiSeq 2000. Amplification of TCR beta CDR3 regions was carried out from RNA transcripts. The TCR CDR3 was subjected to a first round of RT-PCR using the HTBI primer set and the Qiagen OneStep RT-PCR kit. Using fastp at Q25 and MiXCR, TCRdb reprocessed the public reads and kept productive beta chains. Duplicate CDR3 protein sequences are folded into a single record with the most common DNA and genes. Here the sample has some 740,000 distinct CDR3 sequences; 13% to 15% occur a single time. The ten top clones hold more than 8.5% of the sample. Specimen: blood. The receptor source for this set is a woman aged 18-30 years with Graves' hyperthyroidism.

A few counts support this clonotype. The CDR3 DNA reads as TGCGCCAGCAGCCCCCTAGCGGGAGGGCCAGTCAATGAGCAGTTCTTC. Amino acid sequence: CASSPLAGGPVNEQFF. The V and J genes are TRBV4-3 and TRBJ2-1; 12 positions match TRBD2. Germline CDR1 and CDR2: LGHNA and YSLEER. With V trimmed by 4 bases and J by 6 bases, 7 bases remained unmatched. This CDR3 is 16 amino acids long.

Many counts were recorded for this clonotype. The chain links TRBV27 to TRBJ1-2; D unclear. The V gene lost 0 bases and the J gene lost 3 bases, with 11 bases spanning the gap. CDR3 length: 15 residues. Germline CDR1 is MNHEY and CDR2 is SMNVEV (reference sequence). CDR3 amino acids: CASSLSGFGDYGYTF. As DNA, the CDR3 is TGTGCCAGCAGTTTATCAGGGTTCGGTGACTATGGCTACACCTTC.

A few counts support this clonotype. The chain recombines TRBV6-1 with TRBJ1-1; 9 positions match TRBD1. After removal of 6 bases from V and 0 bases from J, the junction contained 5 bases not matched to a gene. The CDR3 runs to 15 residues. Per germline, CDR1 MNHNS and CDR2 SASEGT. CDR3 bases: TGTGCCAGCAGCGGAACAGGGGGCATGAACACTGAAGCTTTCTTT. It codes for CASSGTGGMNTEAFF.

This clonotype was counted only a few times. The V call is TRBV28, the J call TRBJ1-5; 10 bases are a match to TRBD1. Trimming cost V 5 bases and J 4 bases; bases outside gene matches: 8. The germline gives CDR1 MDHEN, CDR2 SYDVKM. The CDR3 is made up of 16 amino acids. The CDR3 DNA sequence: TGTGCCAGCAGTCTACGGACAGGGGGGAAAAATCAGCCCCAGCATTTT. Its translation: CASSLRTGGKNQPQHF.

This chain connects TRBV2 to TRBJ2-1, with D perhaps given as TRBD1 or TRBD2 (9 bases each). The CDR3 extends over 20 amino acids. The germline V gene has CDR1 SNHLY and CDR2 FYNNEI. Trimming removed 5 bases from V and 5 bases from J, with 31 bases in between. The CDR3 here is CASSSRTGEAGGPYNNEQFF. The DNA of the CDR3 is TGTGCCAGCAGTTCCAGGACAGGGGAGGCGGGAGGGCCCTATAACAATGAGCAGTTCTTC.

This clonotype was recorded at least ten times. V and J are TRBV30 and TRBJ1-2, with 10 bases fitting TRBD1. The trim removed 2 bases at V and 6 bases at J, leaving 3 bases unmatched. The CDR3 totals 13 residues. CDR1 is GTSNPN and CDR2 is SVGIG in the germline V gene (reference sequence). For the CDR3, the DNA is TGTGCCTGGAGTCGACAGGGGGCTGATGGCTACACCTTC. This translates into CAWSRQGADGYTF.

Worth noting for this clonotype: At one of its ends the junction is not consistent with the germline gene, which may arise from a read error. V is TRBV7-2 and J is TRBJ2-7; tentatively, D is TRBD1 or TRBD2 (5 bases each). This CDR3 is built from 15 residues. Germline-derived CDR1 and CDR2 are SGHTA and FQGNSA. CDR3 nucleotides: TGTGCCAGCAGCTTCACCGGGACCTCGAACTACGAGCAGCACTTC. It encodes CASSFTGTSNYEQHF.

The gene calls are TRBV20-1 and TRBJ1-2; 8 bases agree with TRBD1. The CDR3 is 13 amino acids. CDR1 is DFQATT, CDR2 SNEGSKA, per germline (reference sequence). With 6 bases clipped from V and 4 bases from J, the junction kept 7 bases outside the gene matches. CDR3 sequence (DNA): TGCAGTGCCCGGACAGGGAATGGCTATGGCTACACCTTC. It specifies CSARTGNGYGYTF.

This clonotype was recorded a few times. The CDR3 DNA follows: TGTGCCAGCAAAGCGGACAGGGCTACCTACGAGCAGTACTTC. Translated: CASKADRATYEQYF. V gene TRBV6-1 combines with J gene TRBJ2-7; 8 bases match TRBD1. With 7 bases clipped from V and 2 bases from J, the junction kept 7 bases outside the gene matches. CDR3 length equals 14 residues. CDR1 MNHNS and CDR2 SASEGT come from the germline V gene.

This clonotype occurred many times. The chain has TRBV10-3 and TRBJ1-5, with no clear D. Trimming left V 4 bases short and J 5 bases short, with 21 bases between. The CDR3 length is 17 residues. Germline V gene data show CDR1 as ENHRY and CDR2 as SYGVKD. For the CDR3, the DNA is TGTGCCATCAGTGGAGGTGGGGTACAGCAAAATGATCAGCCCCAGCATTTT. It translates to CAISGGGVQQNDQPQHF.

This clonotype was seen repeatedly, ten times or more. The genes are TRBV2 and TRBJ2-7; 7 bases match TRBD2. In germline, CDR1 is SNHLY, CDR2 FYNNEI. The CDR3 loop spans 15 amino acids. With V trimmed by 6 bases and J by 3 bases, 11 bases remained unmatched. The CDR3 nucleotides read TGTGCCAGCAGAACCGAACCTAGCGGCTACTACGAGCAGTACTTC. It codes for CASRTEPSGYYEQYF.

This clonotype came up a few times. This chain connects TRBV4-1 to TRBJ2-7, with 7 bases lining up with TRBD2. This CDR3 region has 14 residues. Germline values: CDR1 MGHRA, CDR2 YSYEKL. Unmatched junction bases numbered 6, after V lost 1 base and J lost 6 bases. In nucleotides, the CDR3 is TGCGCCAGCAGCCAAGGGACTAGATTAACCGAGCAGTACTTC. Translating gives CASSQGTRLTEQYF.

This clonotype was seen at least ten times. V is TRBV12-5 and J is TRBJ2-7; D perhaps matches TRBD1 (5 bases). The germline gives CDR1 LGHNT, CDR2 FRNRAP. The CDR3 loop spans 16 amino acids. V was clipped by 7 bases and J by 2 bases, with 21 bases between them. CDR3 DNA sequence: TGTGCTAGTGCCCCAGGTGGGGCAGTTAGGACCTACGAGCAGTACTTC. Translation gives CASAPGGAVRTYEQYF.

The chain combines TRBV7-2 with TRBJ2-2, with TRBD2 as a possible D gene (6 bases). CDR1 and CDR2 from the germline V gene are SGHTA and FQGNSA. Trimming stripped 3 bases from V and 6 bases from J, with 11 bases between. This CDR3 has 14 residues. CDR3 bases: TGTGCCAGCAGCTTGACTAGTATCTCCGGGGAGCTGTTTTTT. It yields the protein CASSLTSISGELFF. The variable domain in full, completed from reference TRBV7-2 and TRBJ2-2, reads GAGVSQSPSNKVTEKGKDVELRCDPISGHTALYWYRQSLGQGLEFLIYFQGNSAPDKSGLPSDRFSAERTGGSVSTLTIQRTQQEDSAVYLCASSLTSISGELFFGEGSRLTVL.

J is TRBJ2-2 and V is TRBV7-8; D is perhaps TRBD1 or TRBD2 (6 bases each). Between the trimmed V and J ends, which lost 5 bases and 5 bases, there was a span of 15 bases. Per the germline V gene, CDR1 is SGHVS and CDR2 is FQNEAQ. CDR3 length equals 15 residues. The CDR3 spells CASSERRGQTGELFF. The DNA of the CDR3 is TGTGCCAGCAGCGAACGTCGGGGGCAGACCGGGGAGCTGTTTTTT.